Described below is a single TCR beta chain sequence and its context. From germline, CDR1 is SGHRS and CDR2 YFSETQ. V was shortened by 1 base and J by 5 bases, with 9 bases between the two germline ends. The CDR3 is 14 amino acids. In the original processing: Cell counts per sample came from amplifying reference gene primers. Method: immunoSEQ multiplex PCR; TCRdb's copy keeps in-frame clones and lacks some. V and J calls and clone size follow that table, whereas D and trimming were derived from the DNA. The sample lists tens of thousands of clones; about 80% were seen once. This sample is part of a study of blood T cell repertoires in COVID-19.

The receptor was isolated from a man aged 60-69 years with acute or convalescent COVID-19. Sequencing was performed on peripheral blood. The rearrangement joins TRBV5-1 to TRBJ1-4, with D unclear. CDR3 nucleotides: TGCGCCAGCAGCTTGAATCATCCAAATGAAAAACTGTTTTTT. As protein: CASSLNHPNEKLFF.